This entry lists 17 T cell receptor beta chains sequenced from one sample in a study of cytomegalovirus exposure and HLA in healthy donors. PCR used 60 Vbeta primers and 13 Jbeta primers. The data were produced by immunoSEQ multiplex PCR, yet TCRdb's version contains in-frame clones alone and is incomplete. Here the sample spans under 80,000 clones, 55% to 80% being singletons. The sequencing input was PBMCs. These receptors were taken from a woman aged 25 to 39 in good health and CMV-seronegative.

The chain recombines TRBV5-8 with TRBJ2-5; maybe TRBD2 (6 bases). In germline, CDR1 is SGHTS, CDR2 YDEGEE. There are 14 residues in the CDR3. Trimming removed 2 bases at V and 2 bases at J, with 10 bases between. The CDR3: CASSFGLAQETQYF. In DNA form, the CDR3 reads TGTGCCAGCAGCTTCGGGCTAGCGCAAGAGACCCAGTACTTC.

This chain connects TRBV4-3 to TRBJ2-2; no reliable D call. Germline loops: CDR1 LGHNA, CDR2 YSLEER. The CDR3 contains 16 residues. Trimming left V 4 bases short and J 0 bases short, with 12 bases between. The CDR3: CASSPTDGANTGELFF. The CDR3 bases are TGCGCCAGCAGCCCCACCGACGGAGCGAACACCGGGGAGCTGTTTTTT.

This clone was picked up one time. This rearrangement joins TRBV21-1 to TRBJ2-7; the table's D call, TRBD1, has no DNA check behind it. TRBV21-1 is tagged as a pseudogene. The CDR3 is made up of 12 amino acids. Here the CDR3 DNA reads TGTGCCAGCAGCTATCAACACTACGAGCAGTACTTC. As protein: CASSYQHYEQYF.

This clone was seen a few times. DNA for the CDR3: TGCGCCAGCAGAATGCGGGGTAACTTGAACACTGAAGCTTTCTTT. Its translation is CASRMRGNLNTEAFF. This chain uses TRBV5-1 with TRBJ1-1; D gene unclear. V lost 5 bases, J lost 0 bases, and 14 bases lay in between. This CDR3 has 15 residues. Looked up from germline, CDR1 is SGHRS and CDR2 is YFSETQ.

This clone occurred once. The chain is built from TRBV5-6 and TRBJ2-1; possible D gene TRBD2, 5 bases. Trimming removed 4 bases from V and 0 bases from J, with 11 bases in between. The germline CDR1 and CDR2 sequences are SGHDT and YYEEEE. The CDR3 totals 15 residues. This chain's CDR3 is CASSRVAGSYNEQFF. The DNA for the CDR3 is TGTGCCAGCAGCCGAGTTGCGGGCTCCTACAATGAGCAGTTCTTC.

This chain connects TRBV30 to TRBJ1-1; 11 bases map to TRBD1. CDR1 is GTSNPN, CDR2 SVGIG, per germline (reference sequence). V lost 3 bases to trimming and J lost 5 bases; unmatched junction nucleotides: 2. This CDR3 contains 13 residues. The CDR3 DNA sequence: TGTGCCTGGAGGGGGGACAGGGGGACTGAAGCTTTCTTT. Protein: CAWRGDRGTEAFF.

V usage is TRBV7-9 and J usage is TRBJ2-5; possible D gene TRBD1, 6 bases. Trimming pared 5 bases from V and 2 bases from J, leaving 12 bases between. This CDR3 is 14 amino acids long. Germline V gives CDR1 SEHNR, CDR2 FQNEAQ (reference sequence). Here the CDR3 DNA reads TGTGCCAGCAGCAGTGGACAGTTTCAAGAGACCCAGTACTTC. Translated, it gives CASSSGQFQETQYF.

CDR3 coding DNA: TGTGCCAGCAGTCACAGGGGGAAGAACACTGAAGCTTTCTTT. It codes for CASSHRGKNTEAFF. V and J are TRBV6-5 and TRBJ1-1; 8 bases match TRBD1. J gave up 1 base and V 5 bases, and 3 bases lay outside the gene matches. The CDR3 runs to 14 residues. Germline CDR1 is MNHEY and CDR2 is SVGAGI.

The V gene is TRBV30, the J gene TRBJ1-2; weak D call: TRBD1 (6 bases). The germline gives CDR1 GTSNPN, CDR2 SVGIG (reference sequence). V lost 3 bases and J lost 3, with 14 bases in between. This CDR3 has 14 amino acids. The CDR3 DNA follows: TGTGCCTGGAGCACCGGGGGGCGGCACTATGGCTACACCTTC. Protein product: CAWSTGGRHYGYTF.

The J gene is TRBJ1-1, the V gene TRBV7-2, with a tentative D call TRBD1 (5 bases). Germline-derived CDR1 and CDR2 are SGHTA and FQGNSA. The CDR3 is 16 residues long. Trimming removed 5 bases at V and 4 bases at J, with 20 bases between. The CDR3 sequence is CASSDPGLSRGTEAFF. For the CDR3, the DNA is TGTGCCAGCAGCGACCCGGGACTCTCCCGGGGCACTGAAGCTTTCTTT. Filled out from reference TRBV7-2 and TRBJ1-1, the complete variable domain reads GAGVSQSPSNKVTEKGKDVELRCDPISGHTALYWYRQSLGQGLEFLIYFQGNSAPDKSGLPSDRFSAERTGGSVSTLTIQRTQQEDSAVYLCASSDPGLSRGTEAFFGQGTRLTVV.

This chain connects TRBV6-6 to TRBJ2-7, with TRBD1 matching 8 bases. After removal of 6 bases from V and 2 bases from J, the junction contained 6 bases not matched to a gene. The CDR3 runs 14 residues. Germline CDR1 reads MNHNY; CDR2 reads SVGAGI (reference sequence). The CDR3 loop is CASSSRQGTYEQYF. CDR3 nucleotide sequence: TGTGCCAGCAGCTCCCGACAGGGGACCTACGAGCAGTACTTC.

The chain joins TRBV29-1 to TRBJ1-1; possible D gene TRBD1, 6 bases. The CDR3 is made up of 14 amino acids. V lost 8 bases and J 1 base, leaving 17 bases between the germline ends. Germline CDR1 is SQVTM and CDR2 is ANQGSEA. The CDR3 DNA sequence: TGCAGCTCCGGGGGGGGCTTTCCGAACACTGAAGCTTTCTTT. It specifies CSSGGGFPNTEAFF.

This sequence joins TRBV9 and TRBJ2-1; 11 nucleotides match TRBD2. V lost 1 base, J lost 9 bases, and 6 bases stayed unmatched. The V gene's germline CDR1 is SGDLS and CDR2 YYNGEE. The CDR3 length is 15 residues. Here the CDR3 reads CASSVSSGGAGEQFF. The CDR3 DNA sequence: TGTGCCAGCAGCGTAAGTAGCGGGGGGGCAGGTGAGCAGTTCTTC. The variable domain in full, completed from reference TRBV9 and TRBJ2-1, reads DSGVTQTPKHLITATGQRVTLRCSPRSGDLSVYWYQQSLDQGLQFLIQYYNGEERAKGNILERFSAQQFPDLHSELNLSSLELGDSALYFCASSVSSGGAGEQFFGPGTRLTVL.

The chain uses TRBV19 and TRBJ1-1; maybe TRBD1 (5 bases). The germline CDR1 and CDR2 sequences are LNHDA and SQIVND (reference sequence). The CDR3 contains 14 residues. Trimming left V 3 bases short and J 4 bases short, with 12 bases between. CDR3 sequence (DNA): TGTGCCAGTAGTATGGGACTACTGGTCACTGAAGCTTTCTTT. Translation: CASSMGLLVTEAFF.

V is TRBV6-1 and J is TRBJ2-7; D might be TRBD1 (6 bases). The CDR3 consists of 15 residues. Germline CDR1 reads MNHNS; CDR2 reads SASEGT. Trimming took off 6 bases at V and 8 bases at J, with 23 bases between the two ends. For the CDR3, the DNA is TGTGCCAGCAGGGAAATTAGTCAGGGGAGCGCACAGCAGTACTTC. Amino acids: CASREISQGSAQQYF.

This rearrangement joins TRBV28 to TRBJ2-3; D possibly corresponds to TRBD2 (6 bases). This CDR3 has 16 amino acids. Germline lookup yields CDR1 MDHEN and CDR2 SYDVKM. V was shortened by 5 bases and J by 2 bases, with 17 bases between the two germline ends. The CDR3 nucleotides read TGTGCCAGCAGTCCTACGTATAGCGGATACACAGATACGCAGTATTTT. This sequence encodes CASSPTYSGYTDTQYF.

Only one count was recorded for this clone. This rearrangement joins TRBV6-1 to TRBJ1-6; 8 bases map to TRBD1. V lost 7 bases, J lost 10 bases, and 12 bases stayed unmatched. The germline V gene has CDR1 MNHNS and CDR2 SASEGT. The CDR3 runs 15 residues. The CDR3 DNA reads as TGTGCCAGCAAAGGATTCGGCAGGGGGCGGTCACCCCTCCACTTT. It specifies CASKGFGRGRSPLHF.